The 29 T cell receptor beta chains presented below share a single source sample, sequenced in a study of shared clonotypes between healthy human individuals. TCRdb's table, derived via immunoSEQ multiplex PCR, lists solely in-frame clones and lacks some. This table holds roughly 530,000 clones, about 96% found once. The sequenced sample was naive CD4+ T cells sorted from blood. The subset was: CD45RA+ positively selected. The source of these receptors is a woman aged 25 to 39 in good health.

This sequence joins TRBV30 and TRBJ2-1; possibly TRBD2 for D (5 bases). Germline assignment: CDR1 GTSNPN and CDR2 SVGIG (reference sequence). The germline V and J ends were trimmed by 1 base and 3 bases, with 16 bases remaining between them. The CDR3 is 16 amino acids. CDR3 residues: CAWSASASYLYNEQFF. CDR3 in DNA: TGTGCCTGGAGTGCCTCCGCTAGCTATCTCTACAATGAGCAGTTCTTC. Full variable domain (remainder filled in from reference TRBV30 and TRBJ2-1): SQTIHQWPATLVQPVGSPLSLECTVEGTSNPNLYWYRQAAGRGLQLLFYSVGIGQISSEVPQNLSASRPQDRQFILSSKKLLLSDSGFYLCAWSASASYLYNEQFFGPGTRLTVL.

V gene TRBV2 combines with J gene TRBJ2-3; D not certain. CDR3 length: 14 amino acids. Germline V gives CDR1 SNHLY, CDR2 FYNNEI. V lost 1 base and J lost 2, with 7 bases in between. The CDR3 here is CASSEVYNTDTQYF. CDR3 DNA: TGTGCCAGCAGTGAAGTCTACAACACAGATACGCAGTATTTT.

This chain joins TRBV18 and TRBJ2-2, with 8 bases identical to TRBD1. Trimming at V came to 6 bases and at J to 1 base, leaving 7 bases not matched to a gene. The CDR3 runs 16 residues. Looked up from germline, CDR1 is KGHSH and CDR2 is LQKENI. CDR3 DNA: TGTGCCAGCTCTCGAACAGGGGGACGGAACACCGGGGAGCTGTTTTTT. Amino acid sequence: CASSRTGGRNTGELFF.

This chain links TRBV5-1 with TRBJ2-1; 8 bases agree with TRBD1. J was trimmed by 4 bases and V by 4 bases; bases with no gene match: 7. This CDR3 contains 15 residues. Per germline, CDR1 SGHRS and CDR2 YFSETQ. CDR3 in amino acids: CASSVGTGRYNEQFF. As DNA, the CDR3 is TGCGCCAGCAGCGTCGGGACAGGTCGTTACAATGAGCAGTTCTTC.

The J gene is TRBJ2-5, the V gene TRBV2, with 11 bases matching TRBD2. The CDR3 spans 16 residues. V trimming: 7 bases; J trimming: 1 base; junction bases outside the gene matches: 8. The germline gives CDR1 SNHLY, CDR2 FYNNEI. The CDR3 nucleotides read TGTGCCAGCAATAAACAGGGACTAGCGGTCCAAGAGACCCAGTACTTC. It codes for CASNKQGLAVQETQYF.

The V call is TRBV18, the J call TRBJ1-3; no reliable D call. Germline V gene sequence: CDR1 KGHSH, CDR2 LQKENI. This CDR3 contains 15 residues. V was pared by 1 base and J by 1 base, with 8 bases between. CDR3 sequence: CASSPQGGSGNTIYF. In DNA, the CDR3 is TGTGCCAGCTCACCACAGGGAGGTTCTGGAAACACCATATATTTT.

The chain joins TRBV15 to TRBJ1-1; D remains unclear. CDR1 and CDR2 from the germline V gene are LNHNV and YYDKDF (reference sequence). The CDR3 contains 14 residues. Trimming took off 2 bases at V and 4 bases at J, with 11 bases between the two ends. The CDR3 nucleotides read TGTGCCACCAGCAGATCCCCTGAGGCCACTGAAGCTTTCTTT. Its translation is CATSRSPEATEAFF.

V and J are TRBV7-2 and TRBJ2-1, with TRBD2 matching over 10 bases. Trimming removed 0 bases from V and 15 bases from J; junction bases left unmatched: 14. The V gene's germline CDR1 is SGHTA and CDR2 FQGNSA. This CDR3 has 16 residues. In DNA, the CDR3 is TGTGCCAGCAGCTTAGCGATCGCTAGCGGGAGTGTTGGTTCGTTCTTC. Translation gives CASSLAIASGSVGSFF.

V and J are TRBV21-1 and TRBJ1-2. TRBV21-1 is described as a pseudogene. This CDR3 is built from 14 residues. CDR3 protein: CASSKPETVYGYTF. The CDR3 DNA reads as TGTGCCAGCAGCAAGCCCGAGACGGTCTATGGCTACACCTTC.

Here the CDR3 reads CASSSPVYASYEQYF. The CDR3 DNA sequence: TGTGCCAGCAGCTCCCCGGTCTACGCGTCCTACGAGCAGTACTTC. This chain uses TRBV28 with TRBJ2-7; D is unclear. This CDR3 has 15 residues. Trimming shortened V by 6 bases and J by 1 base, and 16 bases separated the two germline ends. Germline CDR1 reads MDHEN; CDR2 reads SYDVKM.

The chain has TRBV7-9 and TRBJ2-6; D remains ambiguous. CDR1 SEHNR and CDR2 FQNEAQ come from the germline V gene (reference sequence). CDR3 size: 16 residues. V lost 1 base and J 0 bases, leaving 7 bases between the germline ends. The CDR3 coding sequence is TGTGCCAGCAGCTTAGTACGGAACTCTGGGGCCAACGTCCTGACTTTC. Protein product: CASSLVRNSGANVLTF.

J is TRBJ2-5 and V is TRBV5-1; 7 bases match TRBD1. The CDR3 is 12 residues long. V gave up 5 bases and J gave up 9 bases; unmatched junction bases: 7. The germline V gene encodes CDR1 SGHRS and CDR2 YFSETQ. The DNA for the CDR3 is TGCGCCAGCAGTGAGACAGGGCAGGCCCAGTACTTC. Its translation is CASSETGQAQYF. The entire variable domain, with the rest obtained from reference TRBV5-1 and TRBJ2-5, is as follows: KAGVTQTPRYLIKTRGQQVTLSCSPISGHRSVSWYQQTPGQGLQFLFEYFSETQRNKGNFPGRFSGRQFSNSRSEMNVSTLELGDSALYLCASSETGQAQYFGPGTRLLVL.

The V gene is TRBV27, the J gene TRBJ2-7, with 8 bases aligning to TRBD2. This CDR3 spans 14 amino acids. V lost 6 bases, J lost 2 bases, and 6 bases stayed unmatched. Germline CDR1 is MNHEY and CDR2 is SMNVEV (reference sequence). The CDR3 bases are TGTGCCAGCAGCCGAACCGGGAGGGCCTACGAGCAGTACTTC. Translation: CASSRTGRAYEQYF.

This clone occurred once. This chain connects TRBV15 to TRBJ1-4; D remains ambiguous. This CDR3 contains 14 residues. Germline assignment: CDR1 LNHNV and CDR2 YYDKDF (reference sequence). V shed 5 bases and J shed 3 bases, with 10 bases lying between them. This CDR3 reads CATSPQLSNEKLFF. CDR3 bases: TGTGCCACCAGCCCACAGCTGTCTAATGAAAAACTGTTTTTT.

Points on this clone: The sample contains more than one DNA sequence encoding this CDR3. This sequence joins TRBV29-1 and TRBJ1-1; 8 nucleotides align to TRBD1. In germline, CDR1 is SQVTM, CDR2 ANQGSEA. This CDR3 is built from 12 residues. J was trimmed by 1 base and V by 6 bases; bases with no gene match: 1. The CDR3 is CSVGQGNTEAFF. In nucleotides, the CDR3 is TGCAGCGTAGGACAGGGGAACACTGAAGCTTTCTTT.

This clone has just one count. This rearrangement joins TRBV19 to TRBJ1-2; TRBD1 is a possible D gene (5 bases). Trimming shortened V by 3 bases and J by 8 bases, and 16 bases separated the two germline ends. The CDR3 sequence is 14 residues long. The germline gives CDR1 LNHDA, CDR2 SQIVND (reference sequence). The CDR3 region has the DNA TGTGCCAGTAGTATTGGAGGACCCCAGGGCGGCTACACCTTC. Its protein is CASSIGGPQGGYTF.

The chain recombines TRBV18 with TRBJ1-5, with a weak D call TRBD1 (5 bases). Germline V lookup: CDR1 KGHSH, CDR2 LQKENI. The V gene lost 6 bases and the J gene lost 7 bases, with 13 bases spanning the gap. The CDR3 is made up of 13 amino acids. The CDR3 loop is CASSRDSSQPQHF. CDR3 bases: TGTGCCAGCTCCCGTGACAGTTCCCAGCCCCAGCATTTT.

The chain uses TRBV5-1 and TRBJ2-5; 12 bases match TRBD2. Germline loops: CDR1 SGHRS, CDR2 YFSETQ. The V gene end was trimmed by 4 bases and the J gene end by 5 bases; junction bases not matched to a gene: 6. The CDR3 covers 15 residues. The CDR3 sequence: CASSPTSGRGETQYF. CDR3 nucleotide sequence: TGCGCCAGCAGCCCGACTAGCGGGAGAGGGGAGACCCAGTACTTC.

The count of this clone is one. V usage is TRBV19 and J usage is TRBJ1-4, with D perhaps TRBD1 (5 bases). Per the germline V gene, CDR1 is LNHDA and CDR2 is SQIVND (reference sequence). Trimming removed 5 bases from V and 10 bases from J, with 17 bases in between. This CDR3 is built from 14 residues. The CDR3 sequence is CASSLGDGRGKLFF. The CDR3 region has the DNA TGTGCCAGTAGTCTCGGGGACGGCCGCGGAAAACTGTTTTTT. The full variable domain, its missing parts supplied by reference TRBV19 and TRBJ1-4, is DGGITQSPKYLFRKEGQNVTLSCEQNLNHDAMYWYRQDPGQGLRLIYYSQIVNDFQKGDIAEGYSVSREKKESFPLTVTSAQKNPTAFYLCASSLGDGRGKLFFGSGTQLSVL.

This clone was seen only once. V is TRBV18 and J is TRBJ2-2, with 7 bases identical to TRBD1. The length of the CDR3 is 14 residues. The V segment lost 2 bases and the J segment 5 bases; nucleotides outside the gene matches: 2. In germline, CDR1 is KGHSH, CDR2 LQKENI. The CDR3 DNA follows: TGTGCCAGCTCACCATACAGGGGTACCGGGGAGCTGTTTTTT. It translates to CASSPYRGTGELFF.

This clone appeared a single time. This chain joins TRBV28 and TRBJ2-7, with D tentatively TRBD2 (7 bases). The V end was cut by 11 bases, the J end by 2 bases, with 13 bases between. Per germline, CDR1 MDHEN and CDR2 SYDVKM. The CDR3 runs to 12 residues. CDR3 sequence reads: CAAGARAYEQYF. CDR3 sequence (DNA): TGTGCCGCGGGGGCCAGAGCCTACGAGCAGTACTTC. Variable domain in full (rest from reference TRBV28 and TRBJ2-7): DVKVTQSSRYLVKRTGEKVFLECVQDMDHENMFWYRQDPGLGLRLIYFSYDVKMKEKGDIPEGYSVSREKKERFSLILESASTNQTSMYLCAAGARAYEQYFGPGTRLTVT.

V gene TRBV25-1 combines with J gene TRBJ1-6, with D possibly being TRBD1 (5 bases). The CDR3 runs 13 residues. Germline V gives CDR1 MGHDK, CDR2 SYGVNS. The V and J ends lost 6 bases and 8 bases respectively, with 11 bases between them. CDR3 loop: CASSYIQDSPLHF. DNA for the CDR3: TGTGCCAGCAGCTACATACAGGATTCACCCCTCCACTTT.

This chain joins TRBV28 and TRBJ1-5; 7 bases line up with TRBD1. CDR1 MDHEN and CDR2 SYDVKM come from the germline V gene. The V segment lost 6 bases and the J segment 2 bases; nucleotides outside the gene matches: 7. The CDR3 is 15 residues long. This CDR3 reads CASSQTGRGNQPQHF. DNA of the CDR3: TGTGCCAGCAGCCAGACAGGGAGGGGCAATCAGCCCCAGCATTTT. The full variable domain, in which reference TRBV28 and TRBJ1-5 provide the parts outside the CDR3, is DVKVTQSSRYLVKRTGEKVFLECVQDMDHENMFWYRQDPGLGLRLIYFSYDVKMKEKGDIPEGYSVSREKKERFSLILESASTNQTSMYLCASSQTGRGNQPQHFGDGTRLSIL.

The J gene is TRBJ2-2, the V gene TRBV9; the match to TRBD2 covers 14 bases. CDR1 SGDLS and CDR2 YYNGEE come from the germline V gene. The V segment lost 4 bases and the J segment 7 bases; nucleotides outside the gene matches: 12. The CDR3 has 18 amino acids. The CDR3 loop reads CASSPARLAGGQVGELFF. The DNA for the CDR3 is TGTGCCAGCAGCCCAGCCAGACTAGCGGGAGGGCAAGTCGGGGAGCTGTTTTTT.

The gene calls are TRBV5-1 and TRBJ2-5; 7 bases line up with TRBD1. With 4 bases clipped from V and 4 bases from J, the junction kept 10 bases outside the gene matches. CDR1 is SGHRS and CDR2 is YFSETQ in the germline V gene. The CDR3 is made up of 15 amino acids. CDR3: CASSPQGQERETQYF. The CDR3 DNA reads as TGCGCCAGCAGCCCCCAAGGACAGGAACGAGAGACCCAGTACTTC.

This clone showed up just once. V and J are TRBV5-5 and TRBJ2-7, with TRBD2 as a possible D gene (5 bases). CDR1 and CDR2 (germline): SGHKS, YYEKEE (reference sequence). Trimming shortened V by 2 bases and J by 9 bases, and 18 bases separated the two germline ends. This CDR3 spans 14 amino acids. CDR3 residues: CASSFEGSLRGQYF. The CDR3, as DNA: TGTGCCAGCAGCTTCGAGGGATCCCTACGCGGGCAGTACTTC.

This sequence joins TRBV5-1 and TRBJ2-5; TRBD2 agrees at 10 bases. The germline V gene encodes CDR1 SGHRS and CDR2 YFSETQ. The CDR3 extends over 16 amino acids. Trimming took 5 bases from V and 3 from J; bases not matched to a gene: 10. CDR3 sequence: CASRLTSGIGEETQYF. Written as DNA, the CDR3 is TGCGCCAGCAGACTTACTAGCGGGATAGGGGAAGAGACCCAGTACTTC.

The genes are TRBV28 and TRBJ2-7, with a possible D match to TRBD2 (5 bases). V lost 5 bases, J lost 10 bases, and 15 bases lay in between. The CDR3 spans 12 residues. Germline V gene data show CDR1 as MDHEN and CDR2 as SYDVKM. CDR3 sequence (DNA): TGTGCCAGCAGTAACCCAGTCGGGGAACAGTACTTC. It encodes CASSNPVGEQYF. Supplemented by reference TRBV28 and TRBJ2-7, the full variable domain reads DVKVTQSSRYLVKRTGEKVFLECVQDMDHENMFWYRQDPGLGLRLIYFSYDVKMKEKGDIPEGYSVSREKKERFSLILESASTNQTSMYLCASSNPVGEQYFGPGTRLTVT.

The chain uses TRBV2 and TRBJ2-1; D is possibly TRBD2 (6 bases). The V gene lost 7 bases and the J gene lost 13 bases, with 20 bases spanning the gap. The CDR3 runs to 13 residues. From germline, CDR1 is SNHLY and CDR2 FYNNEI. CDR3 nucleotide sequence: TGTGCCAGCATATCCAACGATGAAGGGACTCAGTTCTTC. This encodes CASISNDEGTQFF.